The 9 T cell receptor beta chains reported below all come from one sample, sequenced in a study of blood T cell repertoires in COVID-19. Using immunoSEQ multiplex PCR, the repertoire was profiled, and TCRdb retains in-frame clones only, with some absent. The sample lists 9,500 to 15,000 clones, under 95% occurring once. Sequenced input: peripheral blood. These receptors originate from a man in his sixties or seventies with active COVID-19.

The rearrangement uses TRBV5-1 and TRBJ2-7, with 9 nucleotides matching TRBD1. J lost 2 bases, V lost 4 bases, and 13 bases had no gene match. Germline V lookup: CDR1 SGHRS, CDR2 YFSETQ. The CDR3 is 17 residues long. CDR3 DNA sequence: TGCGCCAGCAGCCCAGGGACAGGGCCCAGTGGGCCCTACGAGCAGTACTTC. It encodes CASSPGTGPSGPYEQYF.

This rearrangement joins TRBV15 to TRBJ1-1; the D gene is possibly TRBD1 (5 bases). Germline V gives CDR1 LNHNV, CDR2 YYDKDF (reference sequence). This CDR3 region has 18 residues. V shed 2 bases and J shed 1 base, with 20 bases lying between them. In DNA, the CDR3 is TGTGCCACCAGCAGATTACGGACAACGGGAGGGTGGAACACTGAAGCTTTCTTT. It encodes CATSRLRTTGGWNTEAFF.

Here the CDR3 DNA reads TGTGCCAGCTCACCGCGGGCTCAAGAGACCCAGTACTTC. Its translation: CASSPRAQETQYF. This chain uses TRBV18 with TRBJ2-5; possibly TRBD2 for D (5 bases). From germline, CDR1 is KGHSH and CDR2 LQKENI. The CDR3 runs to 13 residues. The V end was cut by 3 bases, the J end by 2 bases, with 7 bases between.

Only one count was recorded for this clone. The chain couples TRBV5-1 to TRBJ2-3, with 11 bases matching TRBD2. The CDR3 consists of 16 residues. V lost 0 bases, J lost 0 bases, and 0 bases stayed unmatched. Looked up from germline, CDR1 is SGHRS and CDR2 is YFSETQ. This CDR3 is CASSLGLAGSTDTQYF. CDR3 in DNA: TGCGCCAGCAGCTTGGGACTAGCGGGAAGCACAGATACGCAGTATTTT.

This chain links TRBV7-8 with TRBJ2-2; TRBD2 matches 10 bases. CDR3 length: 18 residues. V lost 2 bases, J lost 0 bases, and 6 bases stayed unmatched. Germline V lookup: CDR1 SGHVS, CDR2 FQNEAQ. Written as DNA, the CDR3 is TGTGCCAGCAGCTTATGGGCTAGCGGGGGAGCGAACACCGGGGAGCTGTTTTTT. It yields the protein CASSLWASGGANTGELFF.

The V gene is TRBV9, the J gene TRBJ1-4; D is uncertain. The CDR3 runs 13 residues. Germline CDR1 is SGDLS and CDR2 is YYNGEE. With 7 bases removed from V and 5 bases from J, the gap between germline ends came to 12 bases. CDR3 amino acids: CASSGSLNEKLFF. The CDR3 nucleotides read TGTGCCAGCTCCGGGAGCCTCAATGAAAAACTGTTTTTT. Looking up the rest from reference TRBV9 and TRBJ1-4 gives the full variable domain: DSGVTQTPKHLITATGQRVTLRCSPRSGDLSVYWYQQSLDQGLQFLIQYYNGEERAKGNILERFSAQQFPDLHSELNLSSLELGDSALYFCASSGSLNEKLFFGSGTQLSVL.

V usage is TRBV4-2 and J usage is TRBJ2-7; 10 nucleotides agree with TRBD2. In germline, CDR1 is LGHNA, CDR2 YNFKEQ. With V trimmed by 2 bases and J by 5 bases, 6 bases remained unmatched. The CDR3 consists of 15 residues. DNA for the CDR3: TGTGCCAGCAGCCAATCCGGGACTAGCGTTCACGAGCAGTACTTC. Encoded protein: CASSQSGTSVHEQYF.

The chain uses TRBV15 and TRBJ1-1; D remains unclear. This CDR3 contains 14 residues. In germline, CDR1 is LNHNV, CDR2 YYDKDF (reference sequence). Between the trimmed V and J ends, which lost 0 bases and 1 base, there was a span of 6 bases. As DNA, the CDR3 is TGTGCCACCAGCAGAGATCTCAGGAACACTGAAGCTTTCTTT. Protein sequence: CATSRDLRNTEAFF. Full variable domain (rest looked up from reference TRBV15 and TRBJ1-1): DAMVIQNPRYQVTQFGKPVTLSCSQTLNHNVMYWYQQKSSQAPKLLFHYYDKDFNNEADTPDNFQSRRPNTSFCFLDIRSPGLGDTAMYLCATSRDLRNTEAFFGQGTRLTVV.

The V gene is TRBV6-2 or TRBV6-3, the J gene TRBJ2-5; 9 bases map to TRBD2. CDR3 size: 15 residues. V lost 7 bases, J lost 5 bases, and 11 bases stayed unmatched. Per the germline V gene, CDR1 is MNHEY and CDR2 is SVGEGT. The CDR3 here is CASTYSGGLPETQYF. CDR3 DNA sequence: TGTGCCAGCACTTATAGCGGGGGCCTCCCGGAGACCCAGTACTTC.